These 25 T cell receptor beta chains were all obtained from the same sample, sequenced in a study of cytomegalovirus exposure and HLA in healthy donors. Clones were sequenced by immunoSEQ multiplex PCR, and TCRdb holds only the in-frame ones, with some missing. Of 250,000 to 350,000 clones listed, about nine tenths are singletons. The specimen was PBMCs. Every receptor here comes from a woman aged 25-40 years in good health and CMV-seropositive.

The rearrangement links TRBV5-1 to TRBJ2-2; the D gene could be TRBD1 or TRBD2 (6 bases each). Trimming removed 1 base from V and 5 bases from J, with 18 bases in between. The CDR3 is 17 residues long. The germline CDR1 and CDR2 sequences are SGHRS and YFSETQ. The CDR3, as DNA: TGCGCCAGCAGCTTGCGGTTGGGGGCTAGCGATACCGGGGAGCTGTTTTTT. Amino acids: CASSLRLGASDTGELFF.

The CDR3, as DNA: TGTGCCAGCAGCCACCGGGGGGCATACAATGAGCAGTTCTTC. This codes for CASSHRGAYNEQFF. The chain uses TRBV4-2 and TRBJ2-1, with D possibly TRBD2 on 7 matching bases. CDR1 and CDR2 from the germline V gene are LGHNA and YNFKEQ. The CDR3 loop spans 14 amino acids. The ends were cut back, 3 bases at V and 4 bases at J, with 10 bases in the middle.

DNA for the CDR3: TGTGCCAGCAGCTCTCAGGGTGTGGGCGGGGAGCTGTTTTTT. This gives the protein CASSSQGVGGELFF. The chain uses TRBV7-3 and TRBJ2-2, with D possibly TRBD1 on 5 matching bases. Germline-derived CDR1 and CDR2 are SGHTA and FQGTGA. Trimming stripped 4 bases from V and 7 bases from J, with 13 bases between. CDR3 length: 14 amino acids. Drawing the rest from reference TRBV7-3 and TRBJ2-2, the complete variable domain is GAGVSQTPSNKVTEKGKYVELRCDPISGHTALYWYRQSLGQGPEFLIYFQGTGAADDSGLPNDRFFAVRPEGSVSTLKIQRTERGDSAVYLCASSSQGVGGELFFGEGSRLTVL.

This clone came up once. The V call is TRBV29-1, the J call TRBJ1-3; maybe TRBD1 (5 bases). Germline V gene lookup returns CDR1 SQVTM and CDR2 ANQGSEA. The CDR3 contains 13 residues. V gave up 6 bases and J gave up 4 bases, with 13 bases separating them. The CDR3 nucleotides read TGCAGCGTGTTCCGGGGCGGCGGAAACACCATATATTTT. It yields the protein CSVFRGGGNTIYF.

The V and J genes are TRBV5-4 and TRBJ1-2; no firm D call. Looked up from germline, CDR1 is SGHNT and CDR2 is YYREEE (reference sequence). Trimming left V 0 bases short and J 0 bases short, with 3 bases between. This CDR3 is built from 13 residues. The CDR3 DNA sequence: TGTGCCAGCAGCTTGGATCCTAACTATGGCTACACCTTC. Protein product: CASSLDPNYGYTF.

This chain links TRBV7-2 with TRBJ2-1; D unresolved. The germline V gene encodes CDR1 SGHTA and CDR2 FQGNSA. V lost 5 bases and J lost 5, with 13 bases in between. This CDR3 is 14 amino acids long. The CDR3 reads CASSAPSTHNEQFF. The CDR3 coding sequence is TGTGCCAGCAGCGCCCCCTCGACCCACAATGAGCAGTTCTTC.

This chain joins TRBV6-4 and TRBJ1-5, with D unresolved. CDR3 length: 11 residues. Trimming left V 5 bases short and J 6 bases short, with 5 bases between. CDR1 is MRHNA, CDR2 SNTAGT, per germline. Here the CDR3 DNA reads TGTGCCAGCAGTTTTTCTCAGCCCCAGCATTTT. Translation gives CASSFSQPQHF.

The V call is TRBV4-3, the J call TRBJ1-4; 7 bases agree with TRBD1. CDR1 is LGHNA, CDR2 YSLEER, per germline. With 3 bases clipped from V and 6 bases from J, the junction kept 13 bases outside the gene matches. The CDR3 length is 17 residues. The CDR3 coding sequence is TGCGCCAGCAGCCAGAGACCCGCGACAGGGCTGGATGAAAAACTGTTTTTT. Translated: CASSQRPATGLDEKLFF.

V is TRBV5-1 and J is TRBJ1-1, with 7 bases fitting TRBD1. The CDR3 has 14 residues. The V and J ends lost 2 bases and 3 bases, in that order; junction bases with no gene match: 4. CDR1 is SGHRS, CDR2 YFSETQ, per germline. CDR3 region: CASSFQGGDTEAFF. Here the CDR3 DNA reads TGCGCCAGCAGCTTCCAGGGGGGAGACACTGAAGCTTTCTTT.

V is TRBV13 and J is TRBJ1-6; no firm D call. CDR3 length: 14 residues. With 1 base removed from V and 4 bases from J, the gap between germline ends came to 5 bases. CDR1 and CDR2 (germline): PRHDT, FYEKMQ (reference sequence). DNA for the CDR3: TGTGCCAGCAGCTTAGCCCCGTATAATTCACCCCTCCACTTT. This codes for CASSLAPYNSPLHF. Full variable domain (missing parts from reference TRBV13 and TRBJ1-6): AAGVIQSPRHLIKEKRETATLKCYPIPRHDTVYWYQQGPGQDPQFLISFYEKMQSDKGSIPDRFSAQQFSDYHSELNMSSLELGDSALYFCASSLAPYNSPLHFGNGTRLTVT.

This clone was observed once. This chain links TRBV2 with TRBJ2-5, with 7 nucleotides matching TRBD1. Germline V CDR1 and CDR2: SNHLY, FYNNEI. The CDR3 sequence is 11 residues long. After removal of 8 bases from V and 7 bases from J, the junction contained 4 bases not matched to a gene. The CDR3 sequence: CASGDSGTQYF. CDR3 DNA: TGTGCCAGCGGGGACAGTGGGACCCAGTACTTC.

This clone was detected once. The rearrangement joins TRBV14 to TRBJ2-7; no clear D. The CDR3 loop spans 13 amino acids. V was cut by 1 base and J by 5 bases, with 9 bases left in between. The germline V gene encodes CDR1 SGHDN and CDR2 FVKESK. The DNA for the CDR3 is TGTGCCAGCAGCCAAGGGTTCGCCCACGAGCAGTACTTC. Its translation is CASSQGFAHEQYF.

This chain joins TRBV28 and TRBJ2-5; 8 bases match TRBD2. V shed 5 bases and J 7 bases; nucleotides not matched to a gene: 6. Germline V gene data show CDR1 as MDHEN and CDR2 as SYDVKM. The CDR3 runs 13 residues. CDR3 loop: CASSIGRVGTQYF. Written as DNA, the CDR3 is TGTGCCAGCAGTATCGGGAGGGTGGGGACCCAGTACTTC.

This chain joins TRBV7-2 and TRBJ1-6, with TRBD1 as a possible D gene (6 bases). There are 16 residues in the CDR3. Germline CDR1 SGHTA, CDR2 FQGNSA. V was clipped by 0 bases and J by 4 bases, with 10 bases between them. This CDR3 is CASSLAPTGYNSPLHF. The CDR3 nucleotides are TGTGCCAGCAGCTTAGCCCCTACAGGGTATAATTCACCCCTCCACTTT.

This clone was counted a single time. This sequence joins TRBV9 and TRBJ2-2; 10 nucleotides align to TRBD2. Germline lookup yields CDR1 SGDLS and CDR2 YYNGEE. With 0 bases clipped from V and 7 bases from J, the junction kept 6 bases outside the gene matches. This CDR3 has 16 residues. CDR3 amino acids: CASSVVSGGANGELFF. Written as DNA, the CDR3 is TGTGCCAGCAGCGTAGTCAGCGGGGGGGCCAACGGGGAGCTGTTTTTT.

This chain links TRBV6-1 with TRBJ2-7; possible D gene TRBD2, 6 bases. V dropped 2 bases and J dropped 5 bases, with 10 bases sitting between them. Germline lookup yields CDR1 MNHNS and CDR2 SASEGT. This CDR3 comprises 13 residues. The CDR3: CASSEQGGDEQYF. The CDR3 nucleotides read TGTGCCAGCAGTGAACAGGGAGGCGACGAGCAGTACTTC.

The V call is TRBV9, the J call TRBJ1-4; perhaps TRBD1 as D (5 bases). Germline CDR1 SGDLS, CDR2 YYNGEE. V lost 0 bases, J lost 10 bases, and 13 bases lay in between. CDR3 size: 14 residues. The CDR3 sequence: CASSVEQGLGKLFF. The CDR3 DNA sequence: TGTGCCAGCAGCGTAGAGCAGGGCCTGGGAAAACTGTTTTTT. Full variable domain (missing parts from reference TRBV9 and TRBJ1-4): DSGVTQTPKHLITATGQRVTLRCSPRSGDLSVYWYQQSLDQGLQFLIQYYNGEERAKGNILERFSAQQFPDLHSELNLSSLELGDSALYFCASSVEQGLGKLFFGSGTQLSVL.

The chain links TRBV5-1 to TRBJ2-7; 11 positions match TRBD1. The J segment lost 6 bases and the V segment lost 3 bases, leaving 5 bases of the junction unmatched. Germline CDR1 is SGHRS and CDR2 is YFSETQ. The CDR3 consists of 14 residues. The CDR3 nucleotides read TGCGCCAGCAGCTGGGGACAGGGGGTTTCCGAGCAGTACTTC. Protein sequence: CASSWGQGVSEQYF.

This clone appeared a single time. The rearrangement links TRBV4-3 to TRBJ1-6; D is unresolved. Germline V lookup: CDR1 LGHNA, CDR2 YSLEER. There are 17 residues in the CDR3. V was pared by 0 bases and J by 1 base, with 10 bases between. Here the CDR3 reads CASSQDLVGSYNSPLHF. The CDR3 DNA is TGCGCCAGCAGCCAAGATTTGGTAGGGTCCTATAATTCACCCCTCCACTTT.

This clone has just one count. The CDR3: CASSLSRGSRTGELFF. The DNA for the CDR3 is TGTGCCAGCAGCTTATCTAGGGGGAGTCGAACCGGGGAGCTGTTTTTT. This rearrangement joins TRBV7-2 to TRBJ2-2; maybe TRBD1 (6 bases). The V gene's germline CDR1 is SGHTA and CDR2 FQGNSA. The CDR3 loop spans 16 amino acids. With 2 bases removed from V and 5 bases from J, the gap between germline ends came to 15 bases.

CDR3 loop: CASSLVHSSSPNTIYF. In nucleotides, the CDR3 is TGTGCCAGCAGCTTAGTACACTCTAGCTCTCCAAACACCATATATTTT. V and J are TRBV7-2 and TRBJ1-3; D is unresolved. V was trimmed by 1 base and J by 6 bases, leaving 16 bases between them. There are 16 residues in the CDR3. Germline CDR1 SGHTA, CDR2 FQGNSA.

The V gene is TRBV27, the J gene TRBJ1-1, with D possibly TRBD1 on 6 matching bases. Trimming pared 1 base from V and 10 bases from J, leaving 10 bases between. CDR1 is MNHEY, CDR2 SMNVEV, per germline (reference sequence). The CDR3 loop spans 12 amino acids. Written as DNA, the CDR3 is TGTGCCAGCAGTTTATTGACAGGCCGAGCTTTCTTT. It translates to CASSLLTGRAFF.

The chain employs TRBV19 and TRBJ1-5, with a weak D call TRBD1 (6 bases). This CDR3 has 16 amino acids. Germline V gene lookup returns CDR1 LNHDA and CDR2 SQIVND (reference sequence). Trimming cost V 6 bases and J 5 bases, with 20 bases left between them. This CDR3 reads CASSPWGAVGDQPQHF. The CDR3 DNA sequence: TGTGCCAGTAGCCCATGGGGGGCGGTTGGCGATCAGCCCCAGCATTTT.

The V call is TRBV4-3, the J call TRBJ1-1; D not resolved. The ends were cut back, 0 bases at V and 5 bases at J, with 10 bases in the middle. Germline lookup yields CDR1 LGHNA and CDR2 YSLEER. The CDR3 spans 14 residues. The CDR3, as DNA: TGCGCCAGCAGCCAAGAGGGTAGTCGTACTGAAGCTTTCTTT. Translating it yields CASSQEGSRTEAFF.

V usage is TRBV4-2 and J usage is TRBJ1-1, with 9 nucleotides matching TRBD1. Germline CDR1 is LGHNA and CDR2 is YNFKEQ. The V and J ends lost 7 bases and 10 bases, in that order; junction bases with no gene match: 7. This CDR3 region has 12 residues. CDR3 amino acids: CASNLNRGPAFF. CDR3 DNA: TGTGCCAGCAACCTCAACAGGGGGCCAGCTTTCTTT.